A single sample gave rise to the 9 T cell receptor beta chains below, sequenced in a study of cytomegalovirus exposure and HLA in healthy donors. The PCR used 60 Vbeta and 13 Jbeta primers. The repertoire was sequenced with immunoSEQ multiplex PCR; TCRdb's copy has only in-frame clones and lacks some. The table lists some 50,000 clones, 70% to 80% of them singletons, with roughly 6.3% in the top ten. What was sequenced was PBMCs. The receptor source for this set is a young man in good health and CMV-seronegative.

The V gene is TRBV28, the J gene TRBJ1-1; possible D gene TRBD1, 5 bases. CDR3 length equals 15 residues. Trimming took 2 bases from V and 2 from J, leaving 12 bases between them. Germline assignment: CDR1 MDHEN and CDR2 SYDVKM. The CDR3 DNA reads as TGTGCCAGCAGTTTACTATGGCAGGGTAACACTGAAGCTTTCTTT. Protein: CASSLLWQGNTEAFF. The full variable domain, in which reference TRBV28 and TRBJ1-1 provide the parts outside the CDR3, is DVKVTQSSRYLVKRTGEKVFLECVQDMDHENMFWYRQDPGLGLRLIYFSYDVKMKEKGDIPEGYSVSREKKERFSLILESASTNQTSMYLCASSLLWQGNTEAFFGQGTRLTVV.

V usage is TRBV20-1 and J usage is TRBJ1-1, with a weak D call TRBD1 (6 bases). Trimming shortened V by 3 bases and J by 5 bases, and 7 bases separated the two germline ends. Germline V lookup: CDR1 DFQATT, CDR2 SNEGSKA (reference sequence). The CDR3 is made up of 11 amino acids. The chain's CDR3 is CSARQGTEAFF. The DNA for the CDR3 is TGCAGTGCTAGGCAGGGGACTGAAGCTTTCTTT.

J is TRBJ2-5 and V is TRBV4-1; tentative D call: TRBD2 (7 bases). The J call may not be correct, given that the DNA end is closer to TRBJ2-7. Germline assignment: CDR1 MGHRA and CDR2 YSYEKL. This CDR3 spans 19 amino acids. CDR3 nucleotide sequence: TGCGCCAGCAGCCAAGAAAAGAGGGGAGGGCAGGGGCTTTTGTACGAGCAGTACTTC. It yields the protein CASSQEKRGGQGLLYEQYF.

V gene TRBV7-9 combines with J gene TRBJ2-1; 11 bases line up with TRBD2. This CDR3 comprises 17 residues. The V gene end was trimmed by 3 bases and the J gene end by 9 bases; junction bases not matched to a gene: 13. Germline lookup yields CDR1 SEHNR and CDR2 FQNEAQ (reference sequence). The CDR3 nucleotides read TGTGCCAGCAGCTTCTTCCTCGAGACTAGCGGGAAGGGTGAGCAGTTCTTC. Translation gives CASSFFLETSGKGEQFF.

The chain couples TRBV4-1 to TRBJ2-7; the D gene is possibly TRBD2 (6 bases). V was pared by 1 base and J by 8 bases, with 21 bases between. Germline CDR1 MGHRA, CDR2 YSYEKL. The CDR3 has 16 residues. CDR3 residues: CASSQGRTEGRGKQYF. DNA of the CDR3: TGCGCCAGCAGCCAAGGAAGAACGGAGGGCCGCGGTAAGCAGTACTTC.

This clone was observed a single time. This chain links TRBV29-1 with TRBJ1-5, with 7 bases fitting TRBD1. The V segment lost 4 bases and the J segment 3 bases; nucleotides outside the gene matches: 3. The CDR3 is made up of 13 amino acids. Germline V CDR1 and CDR2: SQVTM, ANQGSEA. CDR3 amino acids: CSVGQGVNQPQHF. In DNA, the CDR3 is TGCAGCGTTGGACAGGGAGTCAATCAGCCCCAGCATTTT.

CDR3 in amino acids: CSVEDLQGTGAYGYTF. CDR3 DNA: TGCAGCGTTGAAGATCTTCAAGGGACAGGGGCCTATGGCTACACCTTC. This chain uses TRBV29-1 with TRBJ1-2, with 10 bases aligning to TRBD1. J gave up 4 bases and V 0 bases, and 8 bases lay outside the gene matches. Germline V CDR1 and CDR2: SQVTM, ANQGSEA. The CDR3 consists of 16 residues.

The chain joins TRBV6-4 to TRBJ2-3; 11 positions match TRBD2. V lost 3 bases to trimming and J lost 3 bases; unmatched junction nucleotides: 2. CDR1 and CDR2 (germline): MRHNA, SNTAGT. The CDR3 runs to 15 residues. DNA of the CDR3: TGTGCCAGCAGTGAGACTAGCGGGACTACAGATACGCAGTATTTT. Translating gives CASSETSGTTDTQYF.

The rearrangement uses TRBV2 and TRBJ2-7; 9 bases fit TRBD1. Looked up from germline, CDR1 is SNHLY and CDR2 is FYNNEI. The CDR3 totals 14 residues. Trimming removed 6 bases from V and 6 bases from J; junction bases left unmatched: 9. The CDR3 sequence: CASRPGQGSLEQYF. CDR3 DNA sequence: TGTGCCAGCAGACCGGGACAGGGATCCCTCGAGCAGTACTTC. The full variable domain, in which reference TRBV2 and TRBJ2-7 provide the parts outside the CDR3, is EPEVTQTPSHQVTQMGQEVILRCVPISNHLYFYWYRQILGQKVEFLVSFYNNEISEKSEIFDDQFSVERPDGSNFTLKIRSTKLEDSAMYFCASRPGQGSLEQYFGPGTRLTVT.